This TCR beta chain appears in the sequencing data of a study of blood T cell repertoires in COVID-19. Using immunoSEQ multiplex PCR, the repertoire was profiled, and TCRdb retains in-frame clones only, with some absent. The sample shows 200,000 to 250,000 clones, 82% of them seen only once. J lost 7 bases, V lost 2 bases, and 4 bases had no gene match. The V gene's germline CDR1 is SGHKS and CDR2 YYEKEE (reference sequence). This CDR3 is built from 13 residues. The TCR originated in a woman at least 80 years old with acute or convalescent COVID-19. The specimen was peripheral blood. The chain combines TRBV5-5 with TRBJ1-2, with 8 nucleotides matching TRBD1. The CDR3 DNA reads as TGTGCCAGCAGCTTTGGACAGGGCGTTGGCTACACCTTC. Residues: CASSFGQGVGYTF.